The 28 T cell receptor beta chains below come from one sample, sequenced in a study of human T cells and chemical hapten exposure (dated by TCRdb to the early 2020s). In light of the paper, this sample's time point label describes: patch test 3, about 24 weeks after DPC sensitization. The treatment or condition label for this specimen denotes: therapeutic diphenylcyclopropenone sensitization with weekly scalp DPC. Library preparation employed RACE. The sequencer was a NextSeq 500. The public reads were reprocessed in TCRdb via fastp at Q25 and MiXCR, keeping in-frame beta chains. Rows matching on CDR3 protein sequence are summarized as one entry with the most common DNA and genes. This sample has more than 100,000 distinct CDR3 sequences in its table, and around 10% of those were observed once. Under 2.5% of the sample is in the top ten clones. The sequences come from whole blood, collected in connection with sensitization to the hapten diphenylcyclopropenone (DPC). The receptor source for this set is a woman aged 45 to 65 with alopecia areata. Some clones in this sample may be carry-over from other donors' samples.

This chain links TRBV7-9 with TRBJ1-1; possible D gene TRBD1, 5 bases. Germline CDR1 and CDR2: SEHNR and FQNEAQ (reference sequence). Between the trimmed V and J ends, which lost 2 bases and 6 bases, there was a span of 7 bases. This CDR3 spans 12 amino acids. CDR3 protein: CASSLTGAEAFF. Written as DNA, the CDR3 is TGTGCCAGCAGCTTAACGGGGGCTGAAGCTTTCTTT.

The V and J genes are TRBV5-1 and TRBJ1-5, with 9 bases matching TRBD1. CDR3 length equals 15 residues. Germline V lookup: CDR1 SGHRS, CDR2 YFSETQ. The J segment lost 3 bases and the V segment lost 4 bases, leaving 5 bases of the junction unmatched. The CDR3 sequence: CASSEGQGNNQPQHF. The CDR3 DNA sequence: TGCGCCAGCAGCGAGGGACAGGGAAACAATCAGCCCCAGCATTTT.

This chain joins TRBV3-1 and TRBJ1-2; 7 bases agree with TRBD1. J lost 10 bases, V lost 2 bases, and 4 bases had no gene match. Germline CDR1 LGHDT, CDR2 YNNKEL (reference sequence). The CDR3 totals 12 residues. CDR3 protein: CASSQRGQLYTF. In DNA, the CDR3 is TGTGCCAGCAGCCAACGGGGACAGCTCTACACCTTC.

This chain connects TRBV27 to TRBJ1-5; D is undetermined. CDR3 size: 15 residues. V was shortened by 5 bases and J by 4 bases, with 15 bases between the two germline ends. In germline, CDR1 is MNHEY, CDR2 SMNVEV (reference sequence). The CDR3 region is CASSPAGSKNQPQHF. CDR3 DNA: TGTGCCAGCAGTCCCGCTGGAAGCAAGAATCAGCCCCAGCATTTT.

The chain carries TRBV10-3 and TRBJ2-3; 11 nucleotides match TRBD2. Germline lookup yields CDR1 ENHRY and CDR2 SYGVKD. The CDR3 runs to 13 residues. The V segment lost 8 bases and the J segment 4 bases; nucleotides outside the gene matches: 2. CDR3 nucleotides: TGTGCCATCCGGGGACTAGCGGCAGATACGCAGTATTTT. Amino acids: CAIRGLAADTQYF.

This clonotype was observed a handful of times. The rearrangement joins TRBV28 to TRBJ1-1, with D possibly matching TRBD1 (6 bases). There are 13 residues in the CDR3. In germline, CDR1 is MDHEN, CDR2 SYDVKM. V gave up 7 bases and J gave up 1 base, with 10 bases separating them. CDR3 region: CASNGGANTEAFF. CDR3 coding DNA: TGTGCCAGCAACGGGGGGGCGAACACTGAAGCTTTCTTT.

This clonotype was seen repeatedly, ten times or more. The chain carries TRBV27 and TRBJ2-6; a weak D match, TRBD2 (5 bases). Trimming left V 3 bases short and J 7 bases short, with 13 bases between. Germline CDR1 and CDR2: MNHEY and SMNVEV (reference sequence). The CDR3 runs 15 residues. CDR3 nucleotide sequence: TGTGCCAGCAGTTTTTCGGGGTTGGGAGCCAACGTCCTGACTTTC. Translated: CASSFSGLGANVLTF.

This clonotype was observed a few times. The CDR3 bases are TGCAGTGCTAGACCCCGGTCCGGGGGAGGTATTAGTGAAGCTTTCTTT. Amino acids: CSARPRSGGGISEAFF. J is TRBJ1-1 and V is TRBV20-1; perhaps TRBD1 as D (5 bases). With 2 bases removed from V and 7 bases from J, the gap between germline ends came to 23 bases. The germline CDR1 and CDR2 sequences are DFQATT and SNEGSKA (reference sequence). CDR3 size: 16 residues.

This clonotype was seen a handful of times. The chain is built from TRBV3-1 and TRBJ1-1, with D perhaps matching TRBD1 (6 bases). The CDR3 contains 13 residues. V dropped 7 bases and J dropped 4 bases, with 13 bases sitting between them. CDR1 and CDR2 (germline): LGHDT, YNNKEL (reference sequence). The CDR3 DNA follows: TGTGCCAGCAAGGGCAGGGGAGGCACTGAAGCTTTCTTT. Protein sequence: CASKGRGGTEAFF.

The chain combines TRBV3-1 with TRBJ2-7, with D tentatively TRBD1 or TRBD2 (5 bases each). Per germline, CDR1 LGHDT and CDR2 YNNKEL (reference sequence). CDR3 length: 13 amino acids. V shed 4 bases and J shed 5 bases, with 12 bases lying between them. Here the CDR3 reads CASSRGALNEQYF. CDR3 nucleotides: TGTGCCAGCAGCCGAGGGGCTCTTAACGAGCAGTACTTC.

The V and J genes are TRBV2 and TRBJ2-1, with D unresolved. From germline, CDR1 is SNHLY and CDR2 FYNNEI. CDR3 length: 15 residues. Trimming cost V 6 bases and J 7 bases, with 19 bases left between them. CDR3 loop: CASRPPGLDWNEQFF. The CDR3 DNA reads as TGTGCCAGCAGGCCCCCAGGCTTAGATTGGAATGAGCAGTTCTTC.

This chain uses TRBV6-5 with TRBJ2-1, with 12 bases fitting TRBD2. Germline-derived CDR1 and CDR2 are MNHEY and SVGAGI. Trimming removed 6 bases from V and 8 bases from J; junction bases left unmatched: 11. The CDR3 covers 16 residues. The CDR3 nucleotides read TGTGCCAGCAGGAATCTAGCGGGAGGGCCTTATGATGAGCAGTTCTTC. Its translation: CASRNLAGGPYDEQFF.

The rearrangement uses TRBV29-1 and TRBJ1-1, with D possibly TRBD1 on 6 matching bases. The CDR3 loop spans 11 amino acids. V lost 7 bases, J lost 1 base, and 7 bases lay in between. Germline values: CDR1 SQVTM, CDR2 ANQGSEA. This CDR3 reads CSGDKNTEAFF. For the CDR3, the DNA is TGCAGCGGGGACAAGAACACTGAAGCTTTCTTT. Filled out from reference TRBV29-1 and TRBJ1-1, the complete variable domain reads SAVISQKPSRDICQRGTSLTIQCQVDSQVTMMFWYRQQPGQSLTLIATANQGSEATYESGFVIDKFPISRPNLTFSTLTVSNMSPEDSSIYLCSGDKNTEAFFGQGTRLTVV.

The J gene is TRBJ2-1, the V gene TRBV3-1; a possible D gene is TRBD1 (5 bases). The germline V gene has CDR1 LGHDT and CDR2 YNNKEL (reference sequence). CDR3 length: 14 residues. V was clipped by 4 bases and J by 2 bases, with 9 bases between them. The CDR3 DNA reads as TGTGCCAGCAGCCTCGACAGCCCCTACAATGAGCAGTTCTTC. Translating gives CASSLDSPYNEQFF.

The chain recombines TRBV12-3 or TRBV12-4 with TRBJ1-5; D is unresolved. This CDR3 has 14 amino acids. V was trimmed by 8 bases and J by 3 bases, leaving 14 bases between them. CDR3 sequence: CASSYSGFNQPQHF. CDR3 coding DNA: TGTGCCAGCTCCTATTCAGGATTCAATCAGCCCCAGCATTTT.

This clonotype has just a few counts. The rearrangement uses TRBV7-6 and TRBJ1-2, with D unclear. There are 15 residues in the CDR3. V was pared by 4 bases and J by 0 bases, with 12 bases between. CDR1 is SGHVS and CDR2 is FNYEAQ in the germline V gene. In nucleotides, the CDR3 is TGTGCCAGCAGCTCCTTCCCAGAAGCTAACTATGGCTACACCTTC. Translated: CASSSFPEANYGYTF.

The rearrangement links TRBV30 to TRBJ1-2; 7 bases map to TRBD1. The CDR3 is 14 residues long. V trimming: 1 base; J trimming: 10 bases; junction bases outside the gene matches: 12. Germline V gene data show CDR1 as GTSNPN and CDR2 as SVGIG (reference sequence). CDR3 bases: TGTGCCTGGAGTGGGGTCGAGACAGGGTCAGACTACACCTTC. This sequence encodes CAWSGVETGSDYTF.

Only a few counts were recorded for this clonotype. This chain connects TRBV20-1 to TRBJ2-3; D is unclear. CDR1 and CDR2 (germline): DFQATT, SNEGSKA (reference sequence). The CDR3 contains 15 residues. V lost 2 bases, J lost 2 bases, and 14 bases lay in between. CDR3 residues: CSARRHLWPTDTQYF. CDR3 in DNA: TGCAGTGCTAGAAGGCACTTATGGCCCACAGATACGCAGTATTTT.

This clonotype was seen a handful of times. V usage is TRBV10-1 and J usage is TRBJ2-3; D unclear. The CDR3 length is 12 residues. Trimming left V 0 bases short and J 6 bases short, with 4 bases between. The V gene's germline CDR1 is WNHNN and CDR2 SYGVQD (reference sequence). The CDR3 reads CASSESSDTQYF. DNA of the CDR3: TGCGCCAGCAGTGAGTCCTCGGATACGCAGTATTTT.

The J gene is TRBJ2-2, the V gene TRBV6-5; 9 bases are shared with TRBD2. This CDR3 has 15 residues. Trimming took 6 bases from V and 0 from J; bases not matched to a gene: 2. CDR1 is MNHEY and CDR2 is SVGAGI in the germline V gene. DNA of the CDR3: TGTGCCAGCAGAGGACTAGCGCCGAACACCGGGGAGCTGTTTTTT. This codes for CASRGLAPNTGELFF.

This clonotype was picked up a small number of times. The chain links TRBV5-1 to TRBJ1-5; D is uncertain. Germline V gene lookup returns CDR1 SGHRS and CDR2 YFSETQ. Trimming stripped 4 bases from V and 7 bases from J, with 9 bases between. This CDR3 region has 12 residues. The CDR3 sequence: CASSEEGQPQHF. CDR3 coding DNA: TGCGCCAGCAGCGAGGAAGGGCAGCCCCAGCATTTT. Based on the CDR3 plus reference TRBV5-1 and TRBJ1-5, the full variable domain is KAGVTQTPRYLIKTRGQQVTLSCSPISGHRSVSWYQQTPGQGLQFLFEYFSETQRNKGNFPGRFSGRQFSNSRSEMNVSTLELGDSALYLCASSEEGQPQHFGDGTRLSIL.

Many counts were recorded for this clonotype. This chain uses TRBV5-1 with TRBJ2-5; 7 bases match TRBD1. From germline, CDR1 is SGHRS and CDR2 YFSETQ. The CDR3 contains 15 residues. V lost 4 bases, J lost 5 bases, and 11 bases stayed unmatched. The CDR3 DNA follows: TGCGCCAGCAGCCCGGCCCGACAGGGTAGGGAGACCCAGTACTTC. This gives the protein CASSPARQGRETQYF.

The table lists this clonotype with a few counts. The chain recombines TRBV12-3 or TRBV12-4 with TRBJ2-1; possible D gene TRBD1, 5 bases. Deletions cut 8 bases from V and 6 bases from J, with 20 bases between. The CDR3 length is 15 residues. CDR3 sequence reads: CASRLSGQGGNEQFF. The CDR3, as DNA: TGTGCCAGCCGACTCTCAGGGCAGGGTGGCAATGAGCAGTTCTTC.

This clonotype was counted a few times. V is TRBV5-1 and J is TRBJ1-2; D remains ambiguous. CDR3 length: 13 amino acids. CDR1 is SGHRS, CDR2 YFSETQ, per germline. V was shortened by 4 bases and J by 2 bases, with 9 bases between the two germline ends. The CDR3 spells CASSLDGNYGYTF. Written as DNA, the CDR3 is TGCGCCAGCAGCCTGGACGGAAACTATGGCTACACCTTC.

This clonotype has more than one count but fewer than ten. The V and J genes are TRBV20-1 and TRBJ1-1; TRBD1 is a possible D gene (5 bases). Germline V gene data show CDR1 as DFQATT and CDR2 as SNEGSKA (reference sequence). This CDR3 region has 14 residues. The V end lost 1 base, the J end lost 4 bases, and 13 bases lay between the germline ends. The CDR3 protein is CSARVLGEGTEAFF. The CDR3, as DNA: TGCAGTGCTAGAGTCCTGGGGGAGGGCACTGAAGCTTTCTTT.

This clonotype was recorded at least ten times. J is TRBJ2-1 and V is TRBV24-1, with D unresolved. CDR3 length: 14 residues. Per the germline V gene, CDR1 is KGHDR and CDR2 is SFDVKD. Trimming stripped 5 bases from V and 0 bases from J, with 7 bases between. For the CDR3, the DNA is TGTGCCACCAGTGGCCCGAGCTCCTACAATGAGCAGTTCTTC. Translation gives CATSGPSSYNEQFF.

V usage is TRBV29-1 and J usage is TRBJ2-3, with D possibly TRBD1 on 5 matching bases. CDR1 and CDR2 (germline): SQVTM, ANQGSEA. The CDR3 length is 14 residues. CDR3 DNA: TGCAGTGCTACTTCGACAGAAAGCACAGATACGCAGTATTTT. Translated: CSATSTESTDTQYF.

This clonotype was detected many times. The gene calls are TRBV11-2 and TRBJ1-1; D may be TRBD1 (5 bases). From germline, CDR1 is SGHAT and CDR2 FQNNGV. The CDR3 covers 14 residues. Trimming shortened V by 1 base and J by 8 bases, and 14 bases separated the two germline ends. CDR3 loop: CASSLVPGSTEAFF. The CDR3 DNA follows: TGTGCCAGCAGCTTAGTTCCAGGGAGTACAGAAGCTTTCTTT.